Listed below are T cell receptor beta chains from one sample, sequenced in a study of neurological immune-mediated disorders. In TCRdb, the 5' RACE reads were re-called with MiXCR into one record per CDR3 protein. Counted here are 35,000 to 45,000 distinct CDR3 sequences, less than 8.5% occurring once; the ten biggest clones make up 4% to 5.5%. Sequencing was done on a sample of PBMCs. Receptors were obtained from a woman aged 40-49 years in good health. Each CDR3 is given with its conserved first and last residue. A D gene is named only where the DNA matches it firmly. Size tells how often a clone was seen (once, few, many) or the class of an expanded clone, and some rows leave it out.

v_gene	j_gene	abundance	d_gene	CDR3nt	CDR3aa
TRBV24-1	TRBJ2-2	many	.	TGTGCCACCAGGGATGGACGGAACACCGGGGAGCTGTTTTTT	CATRDGRNTGELFF
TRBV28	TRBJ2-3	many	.	TGTGCCAGCAGTTTAAGCGGTGGACGGGGCACAGATACGCAGTATTTT	CASSLSGGRGTDTQYF
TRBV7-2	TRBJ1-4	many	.	TGTGCCAGCAGCTCCGGGACAAGATATGAAAAACTGTTTTTT	CASSSGTRYEKLFF
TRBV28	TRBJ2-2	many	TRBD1	TGTGCCAGCAGATATTCCGGGACAGGGGGCCTCGGGGAGCTGTTTTTT	CASRYSGTGGLGELFF
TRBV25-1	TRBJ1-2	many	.	TGTGCCAGCAGTGACGTACAGGGACGCTATGGCTACACCTTC	CASSDVQGRYGYTF
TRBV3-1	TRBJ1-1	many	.	TGTGCCAGCAGTCAAGGGATGGGGGGGAACACTGAAGCTTTCTTT	CASSQGMGGNTEAFF
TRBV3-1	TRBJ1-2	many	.	TGTGCCAGCAGCCAAGATGACAGCCTCTATGGCTACACCTTC	CASSQDDSLYGYTF
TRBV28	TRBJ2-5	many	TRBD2	TGTGCCAGCAGTTCTCTAGCGGGAGAAGAGACCCAGTACTTC	CASSSLAGEETQYF
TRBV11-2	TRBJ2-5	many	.	TGTGCCAGCAGCTTCCAGCAAGAGACCCAGTACTTC	CASSFQQETQYF
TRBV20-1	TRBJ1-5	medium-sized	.	TGCAGTGCTAGCGTCCCAAAAGGCAATCAGCCCCAGCATTTT	CSASVPKGNQPQHF
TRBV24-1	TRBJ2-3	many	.	TGTGCCACCAGTGTAGAGGGACCCTCGACGGATACGCAGTATTTT	CATSVEGPSTDTQYF
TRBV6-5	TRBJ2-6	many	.	TGTGCCAGCAGTTACGTGGGTGGGGTACAGGCTGGGGCCAACGTCCTGACTTTC	CASSYVGGVQAGANVLTF
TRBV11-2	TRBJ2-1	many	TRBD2	TGTGCCAGCACCCTGAGGGCGCTAGCGGGAGCTCTGAGCTCCTACAATGAGCAGTTCTTC	CASTLRALAGALSSYNEQFF
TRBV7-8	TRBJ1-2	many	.	TGTGCCAGCAGCTTAGAGGCTCGTTTGGAAGGCTACACCTTC	CASSLEARLEGYTF
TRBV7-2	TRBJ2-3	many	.	TGTGCCAGCAGCTTGACCTCGGGGGATACGCAGTATTTT	CASSLTSGDTQYF
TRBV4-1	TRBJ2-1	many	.	TGCGCCAGCAGCCAAGGGAAAACGGGGGAGCAGTTCTTC	CASSQGKTGEQFF
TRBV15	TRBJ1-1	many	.	TGTGCCACCAGCAGAGATCCGGGGAGGAACACTGAAGCTTTCTTT	CATSRDPGRNTEAFF
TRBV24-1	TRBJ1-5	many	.	TGTGCCACCAGTGGATCCCTGTTCAATCAGCCCCAGCATTTT	CATSGSLFNQPQHF
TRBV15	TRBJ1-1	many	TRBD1	TGTGCCACCAGCAGAGATGGGGGACAGCAGAACACTGAAGCTTTCTTT	CATSRDGGQQNTEAFF
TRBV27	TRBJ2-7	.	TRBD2	TGTACCAGCAGTTCGGCGACTAGCGGGATCCTCGAGCAGTACTTC	CTSSSATSGILEQYF
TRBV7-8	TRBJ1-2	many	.	TGTGCCAGCAGCTTAGCACCCAGGGGCGGAGGCTATGGCTACACCTTC	CASSLAPRGGGYGYTF
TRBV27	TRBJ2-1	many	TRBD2	TGTGCCAGCAGTATACAACCATACCGGGACTACTACAATGAGCAGTTCTTC	CASSIQPYRDYYNEQFF
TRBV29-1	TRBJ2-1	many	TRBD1	TGCAGCGTTGCCGGACAGGGCGGAGAGCAGTTCTTC	CSVAGQGGEQFF
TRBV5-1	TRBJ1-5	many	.	TGCGCCAGCAGTCCGGACGGGGCCGGCAATCAGCCCCAGCATTTT	CASSPDGAGNQPQHF
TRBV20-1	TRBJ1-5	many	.	TGCAGTGCCTCCCCGAGTGGAGGCAATCAGCCCCAGCATTTT	CSASPSGGNQPQHF
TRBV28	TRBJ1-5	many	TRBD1	TGTGCCAGCAGTCTCAAACGGACAGGGGGCAATCAGCCCCAGCATTTT	CASSLKRTGGNQPQHF
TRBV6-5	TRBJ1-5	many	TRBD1	TGTGCCAGCAAGGCGGGGACAGGGACAAATCAGCCCCAGCATTTT	CASKAGTGTNQPQHF
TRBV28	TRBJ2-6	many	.	TGTGCCAGCACCTCAGGTTCTGGGGCCAACGTCCTGACTTTC	CASTSGSGANVLTF
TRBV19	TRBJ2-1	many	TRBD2	TGTGCCAGTAGTATAGTGGCTAGCGGATCCAATGAGCAGTTCTTC	CASSIVASGSNEQFF
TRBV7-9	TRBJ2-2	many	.	TGTGCCAGCAGTCTTAGGTCCGGGGAGCTGTTTTTT	CASSLRSGELFF
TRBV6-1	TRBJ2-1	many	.	TGTGCCAGCAGTTCTTCCCGGGATGAGCAGTTCTTC	CASSSSRDEQFF
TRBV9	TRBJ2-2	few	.	TGTGCCAGCGGGTCAGGGGAGAGGACCGGGGAGCTGTTTTTT	CASGSGERTGELFF
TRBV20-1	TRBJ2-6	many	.	TGCAGTGCCAACCCCGGAATCCCTGGGGCCAACGTCCTGACTTTC	CSANPGIPGANVLTF
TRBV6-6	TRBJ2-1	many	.	TGTGCCAGCAGTTACAGCGGCGGGATGGGTTTTGAGCAGTTCTTC	CASSYSGGMGFEQFF
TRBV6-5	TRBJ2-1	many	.	TGTGCCAGCAGGCGACAGTCCTACAATGAGCAGTTCTTC	CASRRQSYNEQFF
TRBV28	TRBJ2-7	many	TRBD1	TGTGCCAGCAGTTTAGGACAGGAGAATATCTCCTACGAGCAGTACTTC	CASSLGQENISYEQYF
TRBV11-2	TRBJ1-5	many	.	TGTGCCAGCAGCTTAAGCGGGGGGAGCAATCAGCCCCAGCATTTT	CASSLSGGSNQPQHF
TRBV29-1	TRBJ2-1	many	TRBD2	TGCAGCGTATTGAGGCTAGCGGGATTGGATGAGCAGTTCTTC	CSVLRLAGLDEQFF
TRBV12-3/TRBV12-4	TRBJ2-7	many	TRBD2	TGTGCCAGCCTTAGCGGGTCTAGCTCCTACGAGCAGTACTTC	CASLSGSSSYEQYF
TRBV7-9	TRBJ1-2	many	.	TGTGCCAGCAGCTTCGGGACGAAAAATGGCTACACCTTC	CASSFGTKNGYTF
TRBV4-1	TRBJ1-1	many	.	TGCGCCAGCAGCTCCCGACAGGCGACGAACACTGAAGCTTTCTTT	CASSSRQATNTEAFF
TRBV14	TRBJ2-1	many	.	TGTGCCAGCAGCCAAGAAAGGGCGGCGGGTGGAAAGCAGTTCTTC	CASSQERAAGGKQFF
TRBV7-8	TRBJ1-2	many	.	TGTGCCAGCAGCCCCGCGGCGGGAGGCGGCTACACCTTC	CASSPAAGGGYTF
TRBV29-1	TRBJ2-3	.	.	TGCAGCGTTGTGGGTGTAAGGCGGAGGGGCACAGATACGCAGTATTTT	CSVVGVRRRGTDTQYF
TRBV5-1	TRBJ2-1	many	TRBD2	TGCGCCAGCAGCGGGACTAGCGGCAACAATGAGCAGTTCTTC	CASSGTSGNNEQFF
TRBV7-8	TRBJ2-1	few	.	TGTGCCAGCAGCCTTCTATCCGCCTCGGGAAGCTCCTACAATGAGCAGTTCTTC	CASSLLSASGSSYNEQFF
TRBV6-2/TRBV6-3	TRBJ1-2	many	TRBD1	TGTGCCAGCAGTAACCGGGACAGGGGTAAACGAGAGGACGGCTACACCTTC	CASSNRDRGKREDGYTF
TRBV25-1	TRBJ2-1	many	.	TGTGCCAGCAGTGAATTTATACCGGGAAATGAGCAGTTCTTC	CASSEFIPGNEQFF
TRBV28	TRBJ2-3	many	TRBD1	TGTGCCAGCAGTCCCGGGACCTTCCGGGACAGGGATACAGATACGCAGTATTTT	CASSPGTFRDRDTDTQYF
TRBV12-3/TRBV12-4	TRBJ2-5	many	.	TGTACCAGCACCCGCCATGCCGCCCGGGGGACCCAGTACTTC	CTSTRHAARGTQYF
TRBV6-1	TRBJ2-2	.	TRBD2	TGTGCCAGCAGTGATGGGGGGGAGTCCGGGGAGCTGTTTTTT	CASSDGGESGELFF
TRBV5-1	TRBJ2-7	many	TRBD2	TGCGCCAGCATGACTAGCGGGAGCTACGAGCAGTACTTC	CASMTSGSYEQYF
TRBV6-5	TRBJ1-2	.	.	TGTGCCAGCAGTTCGGGCGGCCACGGGTGCACCTTC	CASSSGGHGCTF
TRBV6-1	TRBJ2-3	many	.	TGTGCCGCCAGACAGTCTAGCACAGATACGCAGTACTTT	CAARQSSTDTQYF